These 13 T cell receptor beta chains came from one sample sequenced in a study of blood T cell repertoires in COVID-19. Measured with immunoSEQ multiplex PCR; TCRdb has only the in-frame clones, and not every one. This sample yields fewer than 300,000 clones, of which roughly 80% are seen a single time; about a sixth belongs to the top ten. Specimen: peripheral blood. These receptors were taken from a person aged 65 to 79 with COVID-19, enrolled during active disease.

J is TRBJ2-3 and V is TRBV2, with 7 bases identical to TRBD1. Germline trimming cut 7 bases from V and 2 bases from J; bases unmatched to any gene: 6. The germline V gene has CDR1 SNHLY and CDR2 FYNNEI. The CDR3 loop spans 14 amino acids. The CDR3 loop reads CASKRTGPTDTQYF. The DNA for the CDR3 is TGTGCCAGCAAGCGGACAGGTCCCACAGATACGCAGTATTTT.

The V gene is TRBV2, the J gene TRBJ1-1; 10 nucleotides agree with TRBD1. The V and J ends lost 0 bases and 6 bases, in that order; junction bases with no gene match: 7. The CDR3 has 16 amino acids. The V gene's germline CDR1 is SNHLY and CDR2 FYNNEI. DNA for the CDR3: TGTGCCAGCAGTGAAGCGCTTTGGGACAGGGGTCCTGAAGCTTTCTTT. Residues: CASSEALWDRGPEAFF.

The rearrangement joins TRBV5-5 to TRBJ2-3; 15 positions agree with TRBD2. Per the germline V gene, CDR1 is SGHKS and CDR2 is YYEKEE (reference sequence). V was clipped by 9 bases and J by 13 bases; unmatched bases: 9. The CDR3 sequence is 13 residues long. As DNA, the CDR3 is TGTGCCACAGGGACTAGCGGGAGGCCCGGCGAGTATTTT. It yields the protein CATGTSGRPGEYF.

J is TRBJ2-1 and V is TRBV7-2; 7 bases align to TRBD2. This CDR3 is 15 amino acids long. Germline CDR1 is SGHTA and CDR2 is FQGNSA. The trim removed 5 bases at V and 4 bases at J, leaving 8 bases unmatched. In DNA form, the CDR3 reads TGTGCCAGCAGCCCCCCGGGACTACCTTACAATGAGCAGTTCTTC. Translating gives CASSPPGLPYNEQFF.

The V call is TRBV9, the J call TRBJ2-1; 7 positions match TRBD1. CDR1 is SGDLS, CDR2 YYNGEE, per germline. This CDR3 is built from 14 residues. V trimming: 1 base; J trimming: 5 bases; junction bases outside the gene matches: 3. CDR3 sequence (DNA): TGTGCCAGCAGCGTAAACAGGGGAAACAATGAGCAGTTCTTC. The encoded protein is CASSVNRGNNEQFF.

The rearrangement uses TRBV27 and TRBJ2-1, with D tentatively TRBD2 (5 bases). Between the trimmed V and J ends, which lost 2 bases and 5 bases, there was a span of 19 bases. The germline CDR1 and CDR2 sequences are MNHEY and SMNVEV (reference sequence). This CDR3 is built from 17 residues. The CDR3 sequence is CASSLTTRAVGDNEQFF. In DNA, the CDR3 is TGTGCCAGCAGTTTAACTACTAGAGCGGTGGGAGACAATGAGCAGTTCTTC.

V usage is TRBV6-5 and J usage is TRBJ1-1; D not certain. Germline V lookup: CDR1 MNHEY, CDR2 SVGAGI. V lost 7 bases and J lost 0, with 15 bases in between. The CDR3 extends over 15 amino acids. The CDR3 DNA reads as TGTGCCAGCATCTCCTTGGAGGGAATGAACACTGAAGCTTTCTTT. Protein sequence: CASISLEGMNTEAFF.

This clone was seen a handful of times. At the DNA level, this CDR3 is encoded by other sequences in the same sample as well. The chain's CDR3 is CSASRGQGISEQYF. In DNA form, the CDR3 reads TGCAGTGCTAGTAGAGGGCAGGGGATCTCCGAGCAGTACTTC. The chain employs TRBV20-1 and TRBJ2-7; a possible D gene is TRBD1 (6 bases). The CDR3 loop spans 14 amino acids. The V and J ends lost 3 bases and 6 bases respectively, with 18 bases between them. The V gene's germline CDR1 is DFQATT and CDR2 SNEGSKA (reference sequence).

The rearrangement uses TRBV5-5 and TRBJ2-7, with 12 bases identical to TRBD2. The CDR3 has 15 amino acids. The germline V gene has CDR1 SGHKS and CDR2 YYEKEE (reference sequence). The V and J ends lost 3 bases and 3 bases, in that order; junction bases with no gene match: 4. CDR3 sequence reads: CASSSGLAGIYEQYF. The DNA for the CDR3 is TGTGCCAGCAGCTCCGGACTAGCGGGGATCTACGAGCAGTACTTC.

This chain uses TRBV30 with TRBJ2-7; 9 nucleotides line up with TRBD2. Germline lookup yields CDR1 GTSNPN and CDR2 SVGIG (reference sequence). The trim removed 5 bases at V and 6 bases at J, leaving 8 bases unmatched. The CDR3 runs to 13 residues. In DNA form, the CDR3 reads TGTGCCTGGGAGGGACTAGCCGGGCGCGAGCAGTACTTC. It yields the protein CAWEGLAGREQYF.

This chain links TRBV28 with TRBJ1-1; D ambiguous. Germline V gene sequence: CDR1 MDHEN, CDR2 SYDVKM. V was trimmed by 9 bases and J by 0 bases, leaving 17 bases between them. The CDR3 spans 15 residues. The CDR3 DNA is TGTGCCAGTCGGGAACGGTTTAGAATGAACACTGAAGCTTTCTTT. Translated: CASRERFRMNTEAFF.

The rearrangement joins TRBV9 to TRBJ2-1; tentatively, D is TRBD2 (5 bases). The CDR3 totals 16 residues. CDR1 is SGDLS, CDR2 YYNGEE, per germline. Trimming removed 4 bases from V and 4 bases from J, with 18 bases in between. As DNA, the CDR3 is TGTGCCAGCAGCATACTTAGCGCTGTAGGGTACAATGAGCAGTTCTTC. This gives the protein CASSILSAVGYNEQFF. Complete variable domain (other parts from reference TRBV9 and TRBJ2-1): DSGVTQTPKHLITATGQRVTLRCSPRSGDLSVYWYQQSLDQGLQFLIQYYNGEERAKGNILERFSAQQFPDLHSELNLSSLELGDSALYFCASSILSAVGYNEQFFGPGTRLTVL.

The chain employs TRBV11-3 and TRBJ2-1; TRBD1 agrees at 8 bases. The trim removed 5 bases at V and 6 bases at J, leaving 9 bases unmatched. This CDR3 is built from 15 residues. Germline V gene lookup returns CDR1 SGHNT and CDR2 YENEEA. The CDR3 spells CASSNWTGRSNEQFF. DNA for the CDR3: TGTGCCAGCAGCAACTGGACAGGGCGGTCCAATGAGCAGTTCTTC.